The text below deals with one T cell receptor beta chain. Germline CDR1 reads LGHNA; CDR2 reads YNFKEQ. V was shortened by 4 bases and J by 5 bases, with 18 bases between the two germline ends. The CDR3 length is 15 residues. Preparation of the TCRbeta library involved a method that used unique molecular identifiers. TCRdb re-analysed the PCR reads in MiXCR, keeping a single row per CDR3 protein. The sample yields hundreds of thousands of distinct CDR3 sequences, 20% to 30% seen once. This sample is part of a study of T-cell reconstitution after alpha-beta-depleted transplantation in children. Sequenced material: PBMCs, mostly from graft donor cells, taken 360 days after TCRalphabeta/CD19-depleted stem cell transplant. The source of this sequence is a female patient aged 2-9 years who had a stem cell transplant for congenital amegakaryocytic thrombocytopenia, so the T cells may come from the graft donor. V gene TRBV4-2 combines with J gene TRBJ2-7; D possibly corresponds to TRBD2 (5 bases). The CDR3 sequence is CASSRGWGTIDEQYF. CDR3 sequence (DNA): TGTGCCAGCAGCCGAGGGTGGGGTACGATCGACGAGCAGTACTTC.